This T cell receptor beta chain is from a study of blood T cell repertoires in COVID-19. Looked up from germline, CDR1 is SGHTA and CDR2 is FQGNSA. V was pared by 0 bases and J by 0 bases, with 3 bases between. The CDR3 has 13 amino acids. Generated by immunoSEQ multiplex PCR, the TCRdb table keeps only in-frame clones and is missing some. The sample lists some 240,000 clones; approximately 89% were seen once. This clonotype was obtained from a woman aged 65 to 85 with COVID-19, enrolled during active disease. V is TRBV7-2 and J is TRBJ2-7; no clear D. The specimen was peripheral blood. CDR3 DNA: TGTGCCAGCAGCTTAGCCATCTCCTACGAGCAGTACTTC. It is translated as CASSLAISYEQYF.